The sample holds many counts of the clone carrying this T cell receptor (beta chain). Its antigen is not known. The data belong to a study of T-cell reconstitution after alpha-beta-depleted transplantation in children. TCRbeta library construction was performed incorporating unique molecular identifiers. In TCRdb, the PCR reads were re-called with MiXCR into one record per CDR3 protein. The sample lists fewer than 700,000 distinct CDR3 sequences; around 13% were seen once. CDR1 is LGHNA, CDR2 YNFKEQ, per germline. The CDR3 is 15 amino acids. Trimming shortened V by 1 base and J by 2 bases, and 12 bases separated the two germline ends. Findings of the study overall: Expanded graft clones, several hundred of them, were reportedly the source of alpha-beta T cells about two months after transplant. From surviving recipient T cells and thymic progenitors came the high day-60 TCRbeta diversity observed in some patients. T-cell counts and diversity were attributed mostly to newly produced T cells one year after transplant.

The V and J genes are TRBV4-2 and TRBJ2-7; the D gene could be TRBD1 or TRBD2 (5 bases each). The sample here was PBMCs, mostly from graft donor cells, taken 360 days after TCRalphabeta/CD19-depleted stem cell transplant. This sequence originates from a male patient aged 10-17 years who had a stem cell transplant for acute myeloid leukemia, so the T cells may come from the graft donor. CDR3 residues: CASSQGGMRAYEQYF. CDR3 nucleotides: TGTGCCAGCAGCCAAGGGGGGATGCGGGCCTACGAGCAGTACTTC.